The 16 T cell receptor beta chains presented below share a single source sample, sequenced in a study of shared clonotypes between healthy human individuals. Terminally differentiated effector memory CD45RA+ cells were excluded from the naive CD8 cells, which were CD45RO-negative and positively selected for CCR7. Assay: immunoSEQ multiplex PCR; the TCRdb copy retains only in-frame clones and omits some. The sample carries about 2.1 million clones, about 92% recorded once. The sample taken for sequencing was naive CD8+ T cells from PBMCs. Every receptor here comes from a man between 18 and 35 years old in good health. Some clones in this sample may be carry-over from other donors' samples.

The V and J genes are TRBV28 and TRBJ2-3; TRBD1 matches 7 bases. Germline CDR1 reads MDHEN; CDR2 reads SYDVKM. The junction had 7 bases not matched to a gene; V was cut back by 1 base and J by 6 bases. The length of the CDR3 is 15 residues. CDR3 loop: CASSLFGGQADTQYF. CDR3 bases: TGTGCCAGCAGTTTATTTGGTGGACAGGCGGATACGCAGTATTTT.

V is TRBV27 and J is TRBJ1-1, with no clear D. CDR3 size: 13 residues. Trimming removed 6 bases at V and 5 bases at J, with 13 bases between. Germline V gives CDR1 MNHEY, CDR2 SMNVEV (reference sequence). In nucleotides, the CDR3 is TGTGCCAGCAGCCCTCTCCCGGTGACTGAAGCTTTCTTT. It yields the protein CASSPLPVTEAFF.

The count of this clone is one. The sample has other DNA sequences that encode this CDR3 too. The rearrangement uses TRBV27 and TRBJ2-2; tentatively, D is TRBD2 (6 bases). The CDR3 totals 13 residues. Germline lookup yields CDR1 MNHEY and CDR2 SMNVEV (reference sequence). Trimming left V 3 bases short and J 8 bases short, with 10 bases between. The CDR3 bases are TGTGCCAGCAGTTTGGGGGGAGCGGGGGAGCTGTTTTTT. This gives the protein CASSLGGAGELFF.

Of note for this clone: Other DNA sequences in the sample encode the same CDR3. CDR3 protein: CASSVGQGTEAFF. Written as DNA, the CDR3 is TGTGCCAGCAGCGTAGGTCAGGGCACTGAAGCTTTCTTT. The chain combines TRBV9 with TRBJ1-1, with D maybe TRBD1 (5 bases). Germline V gene sequence: CDR1 SGDLS, CDR2 YYNGEE. The CDR3 has 13 residues. Trimming removed 0 bases at V and 4 bases at J, with 7 bases between.

V usage is TRBV29-1 and J usage is TRBJ1-2; tentatively, D is TRBD1 (5 bases). Trimming removed 3 bases from V and 8 bases from J, with 16 bases in between. This CDR3 has 13 amino acids. CDR1 and CDR2 from the germline V gene are SQVTM and ANQGSEA. Here the CDR3 DNA reads TGCAGCGTTGAGCCCAGGGATCCTGGCGGCTACACCTTC. Translating it yields CSVEPRDPGGYTF. Combining the CDR3 with reference TRBV29-1 and TRBJ1-2 gives the whole variable domain SAVISQKPSRDICQRGTSLTIQCQVDSQVTMMFWYRQQPGQSLTLIATANQGSEATYESGFVIDKFPISRPNLTFSTLTVSNMSPEDSSIYLCSVEPRDPGGYTFGSGTRLTVV.

This chain connects TRBV4-1 to TRBJ2-7; TRBD1 might be the D (5 bases). V lost 0 bases to trimming and J lost 2 bases, with 11 bases between them. This CDR3 is 15 amino acids long. Per the germline V gene, CDR1 is MGHRA and CDR2 is YSYEKL. CDR3 residues: CASSQDSAGTYEQYF. The CDR3 DNA follows: TGCGCCAGCAGCCAAGATTCGGCAGGGACCTACGAGCAGTACTTC.

The chain combines TRBV9 with TRBJ2-3; D is unclear. CDR1 is SGDLS and CDR2 is YYNGEE in the germline V gene. V was pared by 3 bases and J by 5 bases, with 16 bases between. The CDR3 loop spans 15 amino acids. This CDR3 reads CASSALSKDQDTQYF. For the CDR3, the DNA is TGTGCCAGCAGCGCCCTGTCTAAGGACCAAGATACGCAGTATTTT.

The chain joins TRBV2 to TRBJ2-2, with 10 bases aligning to TRBD2. Trimming cost V 7 bases and J 0 bases; bases outside gene matches: 2. CDR1 is SNHLY and CDR2 is FYNNEI in the germline V gene. CDR3 length: 15 residues. CDR3 protein: CASTSGGTNTGELFF. The CDR3 bases are TGTGCCAGCACTAGCGGGGGAACGAACACCGGGGAGCTGTTTTTT.

This chain connects TRBV9 to TRBJ1-1; 8 bases align to TRBD1. Germline values: CDR1 SGDLS, CDR2 YYNGEE. The ends lost 0 bases at V and 3 bases at J; junction bases unmatched: 4. The CDR3 runs to 15 residues. CDR3 residues: CASSVGRGQDTEAFF. The CDR3 DNA reads as TGTGCCAGCAGCGTAGGCAGGGGGCAGGACACTGAAGCTTTCTTT.

The chain employs TRBV7-9 and TRBJ2-7; maybe TRBD1 (6 bases). The V and J ends lost 4 bases and 5 bases respectively, with 9 bases between them. From germline, CDR1 is SEHNR and CDR2 FQNEAQ (reference sequence). The length of the CDR3 is 12 residues. In DNA form, the CDR3 reads TGTGCCAGCAGCTCGACAGGAAACGAGCAGTACTTC. Amino acid sequence: CASSSTGNEQYF.

CDR3 DNA: TGCGCCAGCAGTGGACAGCTCTACGAGCAGTACTTC. Encoded protein: CASSGQLYEQYF. This chain links TRBV10-2 with TRBJ2-7, with D perhaps TRBD1 (5 bases). Germline-derived CDR1 and CDR2 are WSHSY and SAAADI. The CDR3 totals 12 residues. Between the trimmed V and J ends, which lost 4 bases and 3 bases, there was a span of 7 bases.

Comment on this clone: A much larger clone is a single base away; this may be a read error. The chain couples TRBV5-1 to TRBJ1-1; D is uncertain. The CDR3 consists of 12 residues. Germline CDR1 SGHRS, CDR2 YFSETQ. The DNA for the CDR3 is TGCGCCAGCACCTTGGGGAACACTGAAGCTTTCTTT. This sequence encodes CASTLGNTEAFF. The whole variable domain, filled in from reference TRBV5-1 and TRBJ1-1, reads KAGVTQTPRYLIKTRGQQVTLSCSPISGHRSVSWYQQTPGQGLQFLFEYFSETQRNKGNFPGRFSGRQFSNSRSEMNVSTLELGDSALYLCASTLGNTEAFFGQGTRLTVV.

The chain uses TRBV19 and TRBJ1-5; D is unresolved. Trimming left V 9 bases short and J 0 bases short, with 24 bases between. CDR3 length: 18 residues. Germline CDR1 is LNHDA and CDR2 is SQIVND (reference sequence). The CDR3 bases are TGTGCCAGCCACAGCCTTGAGCAACGGGTCCATAGCAATCAGCCCCAGCATTTT. This translates into CASHSLEQRVHSNQPQHF. Full variable domain (outside the CDR3, taken from reference TRBV19 and TRBJ1-5): DGGITQSPKYLFRKEGQNVTLSCEQNLNHDAMYWYRQDPGQGLRLIYYSQIVNDFQKGDIAEGYSVSREKKESFPLTVTSAQKNPTAFYLCASHSLEQRVHSNQPQHFGDGTRLSIL.

About this clone: Within the sample, other DNA sequences also encode this same CDR3. The chain combines TRBV4-1 with TRBJ2-1; D gene ambiguous. Trimming stripped 0 bases from V and 4 bases from J, with 7 bases between. This CDR3 comprises 14 residues. CDR1 MGHRA and CDR2 YSYEKL come from the germline V gene. The CDR3 bases are TGCGCCAGCAGCCAAGAAGGTGGGTACAATGAGCAGTTCTTC. Protein product: CASSQEGGYNEQFF.

This chain connects TRBV28 to TRBJ2-2; D unclear. V was pared by 9 bases and J by 2 bases, with 13 bases between. The germline CDR1 and CDR2 sequences are MDHEN and SYDVKM. CDR3 length: 14 residues. The CDR3 reads CASGVTLNTGELFF. The CDR3 coding sequence is TGTGCCAGTGGCGTAACTCTTAACACCGGGGAGCTGTTTTTT.

This clone is a singleton in its sample. V is TRBV27 and J is TRBJ2-7, with D possibly called TRBD1 or TRBD2 (5 bases each). V shed 7 bases and J shed 2 bases, with 15 bases lying between them. The CDR3 covers 14 residues. CDR1 is MNHEY, CDR2 SMNVEV, per germline (reference sequence). The CDR3 is CASKYGAGAYEQYF. The CDR3 nucleotides read TGTGCCAGCAAATATGGGGCGGGTGCCTACGAGCAGTACTTC.